This T cell receptor (beta chain) emerged from a study of CD8+CD57+ T cells in acquired aplastic anemia. The sample holds one count of this clonotype. The germline CDR1 and CDR2 sequences are WNHNN and SYGVQD (reference sequence). This CDR3 is built from 14 residues. V was clipped by 0 bases and J by 3 bases, with 8 bases between them. It was genomic DNA that served as the template for profiling TCR beta VDJ and CDR3. TCRdb called the reads again in MiXCR, with one record for every CDR3 protein. The sample lists 200,000 or so distinct CDR3 sequences, roughly 64% seen once, with around 45% in the top ten.

This receptor was identified in a human donor with severe aplastic anemia or a healthy control (not recorded which). The J gene is TRBJ1-2, the V gene TRBV10-1, with no clear D. Input material: sorted CD4+, CD8+, or CD8+CD57+ T cells (not recorded which) from PBMCs. This CDR3 reads CASSESSMDYGYTF. Written as DNA, the CDR3 is TGCGCCAGCAGTGAGTCCTCCATGGACTATGGCTACACCTTC.